The 19 T cell receptor beta chains presented below share a single source sample, sequenced in a study of blood T cell repertoires in COVID-19. Measured with immunoSEQ multiplex PCR; TCRdb has only the in-frame clones, and not every one. The sample has some 190,000 clones, about 88% seen once. Sequenced input: peripheral blood. These receptors all come from a woman in her thirties or forties who had recovered from COVID-19.

The chain couples TRBV30 to TRBJ2-1; TRBD2 agrees at 13 bases. The CDR3 contains 14 residues. V lost 8 bases to trimming and J lost 8 bases; unmatched junction nucleotides: 9. CDR1 and CDR2 from the germline V gene are GTSNPN and SVGIG (reference sequence). In nucleotides, the CDR3 is TGTGCCAGAAAACTAGCGGGAGGGCCGGATGAGCAGTTCTTC. Translation gives CARKLAGGPDEQFF.

This clone has a single count. The CDR3 sequence is CASSKTPGTSDEQFF. The CDR3 DNA follows: TGTGCCAGCAGCAAGACGCCCGGGACATCGGATGAGCAGTTCTTC. The rearrangement joins TRBV5-6 to TRBJ2-1; tentative D call: TRBD1 (6 bases). There are 15 residues in the CDR3. The V gene's germline CDR1 is SGHDT and CDR2 YYEEEE. V lost 4 bases and J 8 bases, leaving 19 bases between the germline ends.

This chain uses TRBV7-2 with TRBJ2-5, with D possibly being TRBD1 (5 bases). The germline V and J ends were trimmed by 3 bases and 2 bases, with 10 bases remaining between them. Germline CDR1 reads SGHTA; CDR2 reads FQGNSA. This CDR3 is built from 14 residues. DNA for the CDR3: TGTGCCAGCAGCTTCCGGACACAGCAAGAGACCCAGTACTTC. Protein sequence: CASSFRTQQETQYF.

The chain employs TRBV30 and TRBJ1-5, with D tentatively TRBD1 (6 bases). Germline CDR1 is GTSNPN and CDR2 is SVGIG (reference sequence). The CDR3 sequence is 14 residues long. V was trimmed by 3 bases and J by 0 bases, leaving 9 bases between them. The CDR3 DNA follows: TGTGCCTGGAGGGCAGGGGATAGCAATCAGCCCCAGCATTTT. It specifies CAWRAGDSNQPQHF.

The CDR3 DNA follows: TGTGCCATCAGTGAGTTCGGACTAGCGGGGAATACAGATACGCAGTATTTT. Translating it yields CAISEFGLAGNTDTQYF. The chain joins TRBV10-3 to TRBJ2-3; 12 positions agree with TRBD2. Trimming removed 1 base from V and 3 bases from J; junction bases left unmatched: 5. The CDR3 is made up of 17 amino acids. Germline-derived CDR1 and CDR2 are ENHRY and SYGVKD.

The genes are TRBV2 and TRBJ2-5, with 8 bases fitting TRBD2. After removal of 4 bases from V and 9 bases from J, the junction contained 7 bases not matched to a gene. This CDR3 has 13 residues. Germline assignment: CDR1 SNHLY and CDR2 FYNNEI. The CDR3 loop reads CASSALAGGAQYF. The CDR3 nucleotides read TGTGCCAGCAGTGCTCTAGCGGGCGGTGCCCAGTACTTC.

The table lists this clone with a few counts. The chain couples TRBV21-1 to TRBJ2-1; TRBD2 is taken as the D call from the table, unchecked against the DNA. TRBV21-1 is reported as a pseudogene. The CDR3 contains 14 residues. DNA of the CDR3: TGTGCCAGCGGAGGAGGCTACACCTTGGATGAGCAGTTCTTC. Its protein product is CASGGGYTLDEQFF.

This chain links TRBV7-2 with TRBJ2-2; 10 bases agree with TRBD2. The CDR3 extends over 17 amino acids. Germline trimming cut 3 bases from V and 0 bases from J; bases unmatched to any gene: 4. Germline loops: CDR1 SGHTA, CDR2 FQGNSA. The CDR3 reads CASSFPAGGSNTGELFF. DNA of the CDR3: TGTGCCAGCAGCTTTCCAGCGGGAGGGTCGAACACCGGGGAGCTGTTTTTT.

The sample holds one count of this clone. V and J are TRBV2 and TRBJ1-1; D might be TRBD1 (6 bases). V was pared by 7 bases and J by 5 bases, with 14 bases between. CDR1 and CDR2 (germline): SNHLY, FYNNEI. This CDR3 has 13 amino acids. CDR3 in amino acids: CASIQGPGTEAFF. CDR3 sequence (DNA): TGTGCCAGCATCCAGGGGCCGGGGACTGAAGCTTTCTTT.

The CDR3 nucleotides read TGTGCCAGCAGTTTAGGACAGGGGGCGGATACGCAGTATTTT. Amino acids: CASSLGQGADTQYF. The rearrangement joins TRBV28 to TRBJ2-3; 11 nucleotides agree with TRBD1. The CDR3 loop spans 14 amino acids. J was trimmed by 6 bases and V by 2 bases; bases with no gene match: 1. Per the germline V gene, CDR1 is MDHEN and CDR2 is SYDVKM.

This rearrangement joins TRBV24-1 to TRBJ2-2; perhaps TRBD1 as D (6 bases). V lost 5 bases and J 6 bases, leaving 12 bases between the germline ends. Germline CDR1 reads KGHDR; CDR2 reads SFDVKD. The CDR3 is made up of 14 amino acids. The CDR3 coding sequence is TGTGCCACCAGTGGGGGGCCTGGGGCCGGGGAGCTGTTTTTT. It is translated as CATSGGPGAGELFF.

This chain connects TRBV27 to TRBJ1-5, with D uncertain. This CDR3 is built from 12 residues. The germline CDR1 and CDR2 sequences are MNHEY and SMNVEV (reference sequence). Trimming removed 6 bases from V and 5 bases from J, with 8 bases in between. CDR3 amino acids: CASSRPDQPQHF. CDR3 sequence (DNA): TGTGCCAGCAGCCGTCCGGATCAGCCCCAGCATTTT.

The rearrangement links TRBV27 to TRBJ2-5; 7 bases line up with TRBD2. Germline CDR1 reads MNHEY; CDR2 reads SMNVEV (reference sequence). The J segment lost 2 bases and the V segment lost 5 bases, leaving 8 bases of the junction unmatched. The CDR3 is 15 residues long. Here the CDR3 DNA reads TGTGCCAGCAGTACAAGACTAGCAGCACAAGAGACCCAGTACTTC. Encoded protein: CASSTRLAAQETQYF.

This chain links TRBV19 with TRBJ2-3; perhaps TRBD1 as D (5 bases). Trimming pared 9 bases from V and 5 bases from J, leaving 12 bases between. Germline CDR1 reads LNHDA; CDR2 reads SQIVND (reference sequence). CDR3 size: 12 residues. The CDR3 coding sequence is TGTGCCAGCACCCCAGGGCGAGATACGCAGTATTTT. This codes for CASTPGRDTQYF.

The chain employs TRBV11-3 and TRBJ2-2, with unresolved D. CDR3 length: 15 amino acids. Between the trimmed V and J ends, which lost 5 bases and 6 bases, there was a span of 16 bases. CDR1 is SGHNT and CDR2 is YENEEA in the germline V gene. CDR3 region: CASSARASPPGELFF. CDR3 DNA sequence: TGTGCCAGCAGCGCTAGAGCGAGCCCACCCGGGGAGCTGTTTTTT. The full variable domain, with the rest looked up from reference TRBV11-3 and TRBJ2-2, is EAGVVQSPRYKIIEKKQPVAFWCNPISGHNTLYWYLQNLGQGPELLIRYENEEAVDDSQLPKDRFSAERLKGVDSTLKIQPAELGDSAVYLCASSARASPPGELFFGEGSRLTVL.

This clone was seen a single time. The chain combines TRBV20-1 with TRBJ1-1, with D hard to call. Between the trimmed V and J ends, which lost 3 bases and 5 bases, there was a span of 13 bases. The CDR3 spans 13 residues. Germline assignment: CDR1 DFQATT and CDR2 SNEGSKA (reference sequence). DNA of the CDR3: TGCAGTGCTAGTTATGGTTTCGGTACTGAAGCTTTCTTT. This codes for CSASYGFGTEAFF.

Comment on this clone: In this CDR3 the conserved last residue, phenylalanine or tryptophan, is missing, so a read error is likely. The limits of the CDR3 on the DNA are not certain, so only TCRdb's listed CDR3 is given. V and J are TRBV28 and TRBJ1-2. Germline loops: CDR1 MDHEN, CDR2 SYDVKM. The CDR3 is 12 residues long, ends included. Here the CDR3 reads CASSQPGLGGML.

This chain uses TRBV28 with TRBJ2-7; 10 positions agree with TRBD1. J gave up 2 bases and V 2 bases, and 12 bases lay outside the gene matches. The CDR3 has 18 amino acids. Per germline, CDR1 MDHEN and CDR2 SYDVKM. This chain's CDR3 is CASSLRVGTGAAPYEQYF. CDR3 in DNA: TGTGCCAGCAGTTTAAGAGTCGGGACAGGGGCCGCCCCCTACGAGCAGTACTTC.

DNA for the CDR3: TGTGCCAGCAGTGCCTCGACAGGGGGTGAGCAGTTCTTC. This encodes CASSASTGGEQFF. The chain uses TRBV2 and TRBJ2-1; 9 bases match TRBD1. CDR3 size: 13 residues. The germline V gene encodes CDR1 SNHLY and CDR2 FYNNEI. The J segment lost 9 bases and the V segment lost 4 bases, leaving 4 bases of the junction unmatched.